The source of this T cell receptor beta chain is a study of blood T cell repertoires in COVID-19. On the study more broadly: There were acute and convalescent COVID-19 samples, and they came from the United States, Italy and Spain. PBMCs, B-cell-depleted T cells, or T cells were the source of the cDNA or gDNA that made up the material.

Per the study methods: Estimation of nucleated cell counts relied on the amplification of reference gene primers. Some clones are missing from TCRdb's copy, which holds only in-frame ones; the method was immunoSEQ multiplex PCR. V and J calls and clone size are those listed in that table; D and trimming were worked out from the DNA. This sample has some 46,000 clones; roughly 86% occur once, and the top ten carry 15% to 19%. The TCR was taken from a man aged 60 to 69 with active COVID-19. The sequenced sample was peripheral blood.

This chain's CDR3 is CASSQTGVASPYNSPLHF. The CDR3 nucleotides are TGTGCCAGCAGTCAGACAGGGGTAGCTAGTCCCTATAATTCACCCCTCCACTTT. V gene TRBV28 combines with J gene TRBJ1-6; 8 bases fit TRBD1. The CDR3 totals 18 residues. The V segment lost 5 bases and the J segment 2 bases; nucleotides outside the gene matches: 11. The germline gives CDR1 MDHEN, CDR2 SYDVKM. Based on the CDR3 plus reference TRBV28 and TRBJ1-6, the full variable domain is DVKVTQSSRYLVKRTGEKVFLECVQDMDHENMFWYRQDPGLGLRLIYFSYDVKMKEKGDIPEGYSVSREKKERFSLILESASTNQTSMYLCASSQTGVASPYNSPLHFGNGTRLTVT.